What follows are 21 T cell receptor beta chains derived from one specimen sequenced in a study of T cell repertoires in cytomegalovirus infection. MiXCR was run by TCRdb on the reads, yielding one entry per CDR3 protein. The table includes about 250,000 distinct CDR3 sequences, 6.5% detected once. The source material was PBMCs. The receptors here all came from a human donor in good health (CMV status not recorded). Some clones in this sample may be carry-over from other donors' samples.

This clonotype was detected ten times or more. The chain couples TRBV2 to TRBJ2-1; 7 nucleotides align to TRBD2. Losses at the gene ends were 7 bases for V and 5 bases for J; bases not matched to a gene: 5. CDR1 and CDR2 from the germline V gene are SNHLY and FYNNEI. The CDR3 covers 13 residues. The CDR3 bases are TGTGCCAGCACTGGGACTATTAACAATGAGCAGTTCTTC. Residues: CASTGTINNEQFF.

This clonotype was recorded many times. The chain has TRBV11-2 and TRBJ1-3, with 8 bases that match TRBD1. The germline gives CDR1 SGHAT, CDR2 FQNNGV. The CDR3 is 17 residues long. The J segment lost 1 base and the V segment lost 3 bases, leaving 8 bases of the junction unmatched. CDR3: CASSLLQGGISGNTIYF. CDR3 nucleotide sequence: TGTGCCAGCAGCTTGCTACAGGGGGGAATTTCTGGAAACACCATATATTTT.

The table lists this clonotype with many counts. The chain uses TRBV7-2 and TRBJ1-5; no firm D call. This CDR3 is 15 amino acids long. CDR1 is SGHTA, CDR2 FQGNSA, per germline. V was trimmed by 2 bases and J by 7 bases, leaving 15 bases between them. CDR3 sequence: CASSLTSDASQPQHF. The CDR3 region has the DNA TGTGCCAGCAGCTTAACCTCTGACGCTAGCCAGCCCCAGCATTTT.

In its sample, this clonotype was seen many times. The chain employs TRBV6-2 or TRBV6-3 and TRBJ1-1; D is possibly TRBD1 (6 bases). The CDR3 has 17 residues. The germline V gene encodes CDR1 MNHEY and CDR2 SVGEGT. The germline V and J ends were trimmed by 6 bases and 4 bases, with 24 bases remaining between them. This chain's CDR3 is CASRTQRDTKGSTEAFF. CDR3 DNA sequence: TGTGCCAGCAGAACGCAGCGGGACACCAAAGGGAGCACTGAAGCTTTCTTT.

This clonotype was counted only a few times. The chain has TRBV19 and TRBJ2-1; 8 nucleotides align to TRBD1. V lost 3 bases to trimming and J lost 6 bases; unmatched junction nucleotides: 4. The germline V gene has CDR1 LNHDA and CDR2 SQIVND (reference sequence). This CDR3 region has 14 residues. The CDR3 nucleotides read TGTGCCAGTAGTATCTTCAGGGGGCCCAATGAGCAGTTCTTC. Protein: CASSIFRGPNEQFF.

This clonotype was seen at least ten times. This chain links TRBV7-8 with TRBJ1-6; D perhaps matches TRBD1 (5 bases). The length of the CDR3 is 17 residues. The germline V gene encodes CDR1 SGHVS and CDR2 FQNEAQ. Between the trimmed V and J ends, which lost 1 base and 6 bases, there was a span of 16 bases. The CDR3 reads CASSLGSYGTLNSPLHF. As DNA, the CDR3 is TGTGCCAGCAGCTTAGGGAGTTACGGGACCCTTAATTCACCCCTCCACTTT.

Many counts were recorded for this clonotype. The chain joins TRBV4-3 to TRBJ1-1; no reliable D call. The CDR3 loop spans 13 amino acids. V was shortened by 1 base and J by 12 bases, with 15 bases between the two germline ends. Germline V gene lookup returns CDR1 LGHNA and CDR2 YSLEER. CDR3 sequence (DNA): TGCGCCAGCAGCCAAGTTCGACTGAAGGGCCCTTTCTTT. This encodes CASSQVRLKGPFF.

The chain uses TRBV7-9 and TRBJ1-1; D uncertain. The CDR3 consists of 15 residues. V lost 5 bases to trimming and J lost 5 bases, with 18 bases between them. Germline V lookup: CDR1 SEHNR, CDR2 FQNEAQ (reference sequence). CDR3 sequence: CASSPPGRSETEAFF. CDR3 DNA: TGTGCCAGCAGCCCACCCGGTAGGAGCGAGACTGAAGCTTTCTTT.

This clonotype was counted ten times or more. The chain has TRBV29-1 and TRBJ2-7; either TRBD1 or TRBD2 may fit D (5 bases each). The germline V gene encodes CDR1 SQVTM and CDR2 ANQGSEA. This CDR3 contains 12 residues. The germline V and J ends were trimmed by 4 bases and 3 bases, with 10 bases remaining between them. CDR3 residues: CSVVRDGYEQYF. The CDR3 coding sequence is TGCAGCGTTGTCAGGGACGGCTACGAGCAGTACTTC.

This clonotype was picked up many times. The chain uses TRBV9 and TRBJ1-2; 7 bases match TRBD1. The CDR3 length is 15 residues. V lost 3 bases and J lost 4; bases outside the gene matches: 9. Germline V gene sequence: CDR1 SGDLS, CDR2 YYNGEE. CDR3 sequence: CASSAPPGDSYGYTF. The CDR3 region has the DNA TGTGCCAGCAGCGCACCCCCGGGGGACAGCTATGGCTACACCTTC.

In its sample, this clonotype was seen many times. This chain uses TRBV15 with TRBJ1-2; 7 bases are a match to TRBD1. Germline V gene lookup returns CDR1 LNHNV and CDR2 YYDKDF (reference sequence). The CDR3 runs to 14 residues. The trim removed 7 bases at V and 10 bases at J, leaving 15 bases unmatched. CDR3 protein: CATTEGRQGLHYTF. CDR3 bases: TGTGCCACCACTGAAGGGAGACAGGGCTTACACTACACCTTC. The variable domain in full, completed from reference TRBV15 and TRBJ1-2, reads DAMVIQNPRYQVTQFGKPVTLSCSQTLNHNVMYWYQQKSSQAPKLLFHYYDKDFNNEADTPDNFQSRRPNTSFCFLDIRSPGLGDTAMYLCATTEGRQGLHYTFGSGTRLTVV.

On this clonotype: With a much larger clone just one base away, this may be a read error. The chain's CDR3 is CASKRTGGGEQYF. The CDR3 region has the DNA TGTGCCAGCAAGCGGACAGGGGGCGGAGAGCAGTACTTC. The chain has TRBV3-1 and TRBJ2-7; 11 bases align to TRBD1. Germline-derived CDR1 and CDR2 are LGHDT and YNNKEL (reference sequence). J gave up 7 bases and V 7 bases, and 6 bases lay outside the gene matches. This CDR3 region has 13 residues.

This clonotype was counted ten times or more. The chain has TRBV28 and TRBJ1-5; D not certain. Trimming took 6 bases from V and 2 from J, leaving 11 bases between them. This CDR3 contains 14 residues. Germline lookup yields CDR1 MDHEN and CDR2 SYDVKM. As DNA, the CDR3 is TGTGCCAGCAGGGAAGCAGGAGGCAATCAGCCCCAGCATTTT. This gives the protein CASREAGGNQPQHF.

In its sample, this clonotype was seen many times. The rearrangement uses TRBV7-6 and TRBJ1-1; D gene unclear. The CDR3 is made up of 17 amino acids. CDR1 is SGHVS and CDR2 is FNYEAQ in the germline V gene. The V gene lost 5 bases and the J gene lost 0 bases, with 19 bases spanning the gap. The CDR3 DNA reads as TGTGCCAGCAGCCTATTGGGAAGAACAAACATGAACACTGAAGCTTTCTTT. Its translation is CASSLLGRTNMNTEAFF.

This clonotype was seen repeatedly, ten times or more. J is TRBJ1-2 and V is TRBV3-1; unclear D gene. The CDR3 runs 14 residues. V lost 0 bases to trimming and J lost 4 bases, with 9 bases between them. Germline V gene data show CDR1 as LGHDT and CDR2 as YNNKEL (reference sequence). CDR3 coding DNA: TGTGCCAGCAGCCAAGATCCGGGCACCTATGGCTACACCTTC. It codes for CASSQDPGTYGYTF. The full variable domain, in which reference TRBV3-1 and TRBJ1-2 provide the parts outside the CDR3, is DTAVSQTPKYLVTQMGNDKSIKCEQNLGHDTMYWYKQDSKKFLKIMFSYNNKELIINETVPNRFSPKSPDKAHLNLHINSLELGDSAVYFCASSQDPGTYGYTFGSGTRLTVV.

The chain links TRBV7-8 to TRBJ2-1; the D gene could be TRBD1 or TRBD2 (5 bases each). Germline V lookup: CDR1 SGHVS, CDR2 FQNEAQ. The germline V and J ends were trimmed by 5 bases and 4 bases, with 21 bases remaining between them. The CDR3 spans 17 residues. The CDR3 loop is CASSPRDGPEGYNEQFF. The CDR3 DNA reads as TGTGCCAGCAGCCCCAGGGACGGGCCTGAGGGTTACAATGAGCAGTTCTTC. Full variable domain (remainder filled in from reference TRBV7-8 and TRBJ2-1): GAGVSQSPRYKVAKRGQDVALRCDPISGHVSLFWYQQALGQGPEFLTYFQNEAQLDKSGLPSDRFFAERPEGSVSTLKIQRTQQEDSAVYLCASSPRDGPEGYNEQFFGPGTRLTVL.

This clonotype was picked up many times. The V call is TRBV12-3 or TRBV12-4, the J call TRBJ2-6; D is unresolved. This CDR3 has 17 residues. V lost 5 bases to trimming and J lost 0 bases, with 14 bases between them. This chain's CDR3 is CASSAPRRFSGANVLTF. The CDR3 nucleotides are TGTGCCAGCAGTGCCCCGCGGAGATTCTCTGGGGCCAACGTCCTGACTTTC.

This clonotype occurred many times. The V and J genes are TRBV5-4 and TRBJ1-1; D gene uncertain. Germline V gives CDR1 SGHNT, CDR2 YYREEE (reference sequence). V was clipped by 0 bases and J by 1 base, with 7 bases between them. This CDR3 has 14 residues. CDR3 residues: CASSLDRRNTEAFF. The DNA for the CDR3 is TGTGCCAGCAGCTTGGACCGACGGAACACTGAAGCTTTCTTT.

This clonotype was picked up many times. The V gene is TRBV20-1, the J gene TRBJ1-1; D possibly corresponds to TRBD1 (5 bases). There are 14 residues in the CDR3. CDR1 and CDR2 from the germline V gene are DFQATT and SNEGSKA (reference sequence). V was cut by 4 bases and J by 4 bases, with 16 bases left in between. The CDR3 region is CSATLGTRPTEAFF. The CDR3 region has the DNA TGCAGTGCTACCCTCGGGACCCGGCCCACTGAAGCTTTCTTT.

In its sample, this clonotype was seen many times. V usage is TRBV28 and J usage is TRBJ2-3; possible D gene TRBD2, 6 bases. The ends were cut back, 5 bases at V and 7 bases at J, with 13 bases in the middle. Germline V gene lookup returns CDR1 MDHEN and CDR2 SYDVKM. The CDR3 loop spans 13 amino acids. As DNA, the CDR3 is TGTGCCAGCAGTAACGGGGGACTTAATACGCAGTATTTT. This encodes CASSNGGLNTQYF.

In this sample, this clonotype turned up many times. The chain has TRBV6-6 and TRBJ1-2; 7 positions agree with TRBD1. This CDR3 is built from 13 residues. Germline loops: CDR1 MNHNY, CDR2 SVGAGI (reference sequence). V lost 7 bases to trimming and J lost 4 bases; unmatched junction nucleotides: 6. The CDR3, as DNA: TGTGCCAGCACCCAGACAGGGATCTATGGCTACACCTTC. Protein: CASTQTGIYGYTF.